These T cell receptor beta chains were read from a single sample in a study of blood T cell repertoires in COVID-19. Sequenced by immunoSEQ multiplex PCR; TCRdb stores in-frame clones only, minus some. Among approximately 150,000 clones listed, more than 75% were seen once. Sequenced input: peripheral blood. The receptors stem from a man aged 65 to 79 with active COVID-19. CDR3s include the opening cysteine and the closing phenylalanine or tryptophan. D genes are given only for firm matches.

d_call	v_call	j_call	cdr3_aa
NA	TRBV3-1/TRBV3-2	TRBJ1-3	CASSQDMGGGNTIYF
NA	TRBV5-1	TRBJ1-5	CASSLVPGPNQPQHF
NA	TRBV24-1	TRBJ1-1	CATSPGDTLNTEAFF
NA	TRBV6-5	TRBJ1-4	CASRTDNNEKLFF
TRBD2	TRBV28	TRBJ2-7	CASRLAGPSYEQYF
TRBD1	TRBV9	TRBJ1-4	CASSAPGQGPEKLFF
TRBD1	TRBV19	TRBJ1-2	CASSRQGPYGYTF
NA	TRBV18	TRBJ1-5	CASSPGTGSDQPQHF
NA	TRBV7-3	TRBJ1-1	CASSLVGRKDTEAFF
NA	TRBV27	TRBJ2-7	CASSLAWSSYEQYF
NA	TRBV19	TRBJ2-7	CASSQEGFFSYEQYF
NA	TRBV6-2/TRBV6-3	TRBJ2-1	CASSSTHLSSYNEQFF
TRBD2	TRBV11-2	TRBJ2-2	CASSRTSGRAGELFF
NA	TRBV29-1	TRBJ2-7	CSITESHREQYF
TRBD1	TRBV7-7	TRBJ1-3	CASSAGTGRFSGNTIYF
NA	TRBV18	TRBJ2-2	CASSDGLEDTGELFF
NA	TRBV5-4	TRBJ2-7	CASSLAGGGYEQYF
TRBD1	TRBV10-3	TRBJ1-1	CAIRNRGLSNTEAFF
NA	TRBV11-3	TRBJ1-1	CASSPGGDTEAFF
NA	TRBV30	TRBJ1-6	CAWSRVRVQNSPLHF
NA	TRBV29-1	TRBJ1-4	CSVSNRGGRREKLFF
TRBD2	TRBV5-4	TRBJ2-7	CASSLVSGTEQYF